This TCR beta chain comes out of a study of cytomegalovirus exposure and HLA in healthy donors. On the study more broadly: Across about 400 genotyped donors, roughly 80% landed in the Caucasian-associated ancestry cluster. Study-wide points: One cluster of highly shared sequence variants probably arose as a sequencing artifact.

The CDR3 runs 14 residues. The germline gives CDR1 SGHRS, CDR2 YFSETQ. As concerns this clone: Its antigen is unidentified. Sequence at one end of the junction differs from germline and may be a read error.

60 Vbeta and 13 Jbeta primers were used in PCR. Profiled with immunoSEQ multiplex PCR; TCRdb holds only in-frame clones, not every one. The sample contains some 180,000 clones, over 70% of which appear only once. This rearrangement joins TRBV5-1 to TRBJ2-6; TRBD1 is a possible D gene (5 bases). The origin of this receptor is an older woman in good health and CMV-seropositive. The sequenced sample consisted of PBMCs. CDR3: CASSLSNGANGLTF. Written as DNA, the CDR3 is TGCGCCAGCAGCTTAAGTAATGGGGCCAACGGCCTGACTTTC.